These 22 T cell receptor beta chains originate from one sample sequenced in a study of shared clonotypes between healthy human individuals. The table came from immunoSEQ multiplex PCR; TCRdb's copy has only in-frame clones and leaves some out. The table has around 1 million clones, roughly 72% seen once. The sample consisted of memory CD4+ T cells sorted from blood. The sample's subset: CD45RA-negative fraction. All receptors come from a man between 18 and 35 years old in good health.

The V gene is TRBV27, the J gene TRBJ1-2; D not resolved. CDR1 is MNHEY and CDR2 is SMNVEV in the germline V gene (reference sequence). The CDR3 has 15 amino acids. Trimming took off 8 bases at V and 0 bases at J, with 16 bases between the two ends. In DNA, the CDR3 is TGTGCCAGCGGGCGTGGGCCACCTACTAACTATGGCTACACCTTC. Protein product: CASGRGPPTNYGYTF.

The V gene is TRBV9, the J gene TRBJ1-4; TRBD1 is a possible D gene (5 bases). From germline, CDR1 is SGDLS and CDR2 YYNGEE. There are 16 residues in the CDR3. The V end lost 3 bases, the J end lost 3 bases, and 15 bases lay between the germline ends. The CDR3, as DNA: TGTGCCAGCAGCGCCGGCGGGGGGAAAGCTAATGAAAAACTGTTTTTT. Its translation is CASSAGGGKANEKLFF.

The chain recombines TRBV5-1 with TRBJ2-1, with D perhaps matching TRBD1 (5 bases). The germline V gene has CDR1 SGHRS and CDR2 YFSETQ. V lost 2 bases and J lost 5, with 17 bases in between. This CDR3 comprises 16 residues. The CDR3 DNA reads TGCGCCAGCAGCTTCCGAGAGGTGGCAGGGAACAATGAGCAGTTCTTC. Its translation: CASSFREVAGNNEQFF.

J is TRBJ2-1 and V is TRBV9; TRBD1 matches 11 bases. Looked up from germline, CDR1 is SGDLS and CDR2 is YYNGEE. The junction had 4 bases not matched to a gene; V was cut back by 1 base and J by 4 bases. The CDR3 has 16 amino acids. This chain's CDR3 is CASSVLGQGGYNEQFF. CDR3 nucleotides: TGTGCCAGCAGCGTACTGGGACAGGGGGGATACAATGAGCAGTTCTTC.

The J gene is TRBJ1-6, the V gene TRBV6-5; TRBD1 matches at 7 bases. Germline V CDR1 and CDR2: MNHEY, SVGAGI. The CDR3 is 14 residues long. Losses at the gene ends were 7 bases for V and 6 bases for J; bases not matched to a gene: 6. CDR3 coding DNA: TGTGCCAGCACCAACAGGGGATTTAATTCACCCCTCCACTTT. Its translation is CASTNRGFNSPLHF.

This chain links TRBV28 with TRBJ1-2; 11 bases match TRBD1. The CDR3 spans 16 residues. Germline V gene sequence: CDR1 MDHEN, CDR2 SYDVKM. Trimming removed 5 bases from V and 8 bases from J; junction bases left unmatched: 13. The CDR3, as DNA: TGTGCCAGCAGTGGTTCGGGAGGACAGGGGGCACGAGGCTACACCTTC. Translation: CASSGSGGQGARGYTF.

The V gene is TRBV7-9, the J gene TRBJ1-2; 8 nucleotides agree with TRBD1. Germline V gene sequence: CDR1 SEHNR, CDR2 FQNEAQ (reference sequence). The CDR3 contains 15 residues. V lost 5 bases to trimming and J lost 7 bases; unmatched junction nucleotides: 12. CDR3 loop: CASSRAGQGEVGYTF. DNA of the CDR3: TGTGCCAGCAGCCGCGCCGGACAGGGAGAAGTTGGCTACACCTTC.

This chain connects TRBV7-2 to TRBJ1-4, with TRBD1 as a possible D gene (6 bases). This CDR3 is 17 amino acids long. Germline V CDR1 and CDR2: SGHTA, FQGNSA. V gave up 5 bases and J gave up 4 bases, with 20 bases separating them. The CDR3 nucleotides are TGTGCCAGCAGCCGCAACAATGCAGGGGCGGGTAATGAAAAACTGTTTTTT. Its translation is CASSRNNAGAGNEKLFF.

The V call is TRBV6-1, the J call TRBJ1-2, with D unresolved. CDR1 MNHNS and CDR2 SASEGT come from the germline V gene. CDR3 length equals 13 residues. V lost 10 bases to trimming and J lost 2 bases, with 14 bases between them. As DNA, the CDR3 is TGTGCCACCCTTCGGTTAGGGAACTATGGCTACACCTTC. It encodes CATLRLGNYGYTF.

CDR3 sequence (DNA): TGTGCCAGCAGTTACCGGGGGGCCCGGGCAGATACGCAGTATTTT. Protein sequence: CASSYRGARADTQYF. V gene TRBV6-5 combines with J gene TRBJ2-3; a possible D gene is TRBD2 (7 bases). V was cut by 2 bases and J by 4 bases, with 13 bases left in between. CDR1 is MNHEY, CDR2 SVGAGI, per germline. This CDR3 has 15 residues.

About this clone itself: The sample has other DNA sequences that encode this CDR3 too. V gene TRBV9 combines with J gene TRBJ2-5; 9 bases line up with TRBD2. The V gene end was trimmed by 4 bases and the J gene end by 5 bases; junction bases not matched to a gene: 6. CDR1 is SGDLS and CDR2 is YYNGEE in the germline V gene. The CDR3 length is 14 residues. The CDR3 DNA reads as TGTGCCAGCAGCAGGCGGGGGGGCCTGGAGACCCAGTACTTC. Amino acid sequence: CASSRRGGLETQYF. The variable domain in full, completed from reference TRBV9 and TRBJ2-5, reads DSGVTQTPKHLITATGQRVTLRCSPRSGDLSVYWYQQSLDQGLQFLIQYYNGEERAKGNILERFSAQQFPDLHSELNLSSLELGDSALYFCASSRRGGLETQYFGPGTRLLVL.

The V call is TRBV6-1, the J call TRBJ1-4; D is ambiguous. Trimming cost V 3 bases and J 7 bases, with 9 bases left between them. The CDR3 runs 13 residues. Looked up from germline, CDR1 is MNHNS and CDR2 is SASEGT. CDR3 residues: CASSERVGEKLFF. The CDR3 DNA sequence: TGTGCCAGCAGTGAGCGAGTCGGTGAAAAACTGTTTTTT.

J is TRBJ1-2 and V is TRBV7-9; D call uncertain. Germline V CDR1 and CDR2: SEHNR, FQNEAQ (reference sequence). This CDR3 contains 12 residues. Trimming removed 5 bases from V and 8 bases from J, with 12 bases in between. The DNA of the CDR3 is TGTGCCAGCAGCCAAGACCGTACGGGCTACACCTTC. Its translation is CASSQDRTGYTF.

This clone was detected a few times. V and J are TRBV27 and TRBJ2-1, with 8 bases identical to TRBD2. This CDR3 has 16 amino acids. Looked up from germline, CDR1 is MNHEY and CDR2 is SMNVEV (reference sequence). Trimming removed 3 bases from V and 0 bases from J; junction bases left unmatched: 4. CDR3: CASSFQRGNSYNEQFF. The CDR3 DNA follows: TGTGCCAGCAGTTTCCAGCGGGGGAACTCCTACAATGAGCAGTTCTTC.

This chain uses TRBV7-4 with TRBJ2-7; 15 nucleotides agree with TRBD2. This CDR3 has 16 amino acids. The germline V gene encodes CDR1 SGHVT and CDR2 SQSDAQ. Trimming removed 5 bases from V and 4 bases from J; junction bases left unmatched: 6. This chain's CDR3 is CASSPGLAGGSYEQYF. The CDR3 DNA follows: TGTGCCAGCAGCCCAGGACTAGCGGGAGGGAGTTACGAGCAGTACTTC.

This chain connects TRBV5-1 to TRBJ2-2; 8 bases match TRBD2. V trimming: 0 bases; J trimming: 5 bases; junction bases outside the gene matches: 3. The CDR3 is 15 amino acids. Per germline, CDR1 SGHRS and CDR2 YFSETQ. The CDR3 DNA sequence: TGCGCCAGCAGCTTGGGAGCGGGGGTTACCGGGGAGCTGTTTTTT. It yields the protein CASSLGAGVTGELFF.

The chain combines TRBV30 with TRBJ2-5; D is unclear. The V gene's germline CDR1 is GTSNPN and CDR2 SVGIG (reference sequence). Trimming removed 3 bases at V and 4 bases at J, with 12 bases between. The CDR3 runs to 13 residues. The CDR3 here is CAWSPVFGETQYF. The DNA for the CDR3 is TGTGCCTGGAGCCCGGTATTCGGAGAGACCCAGTACTTC.

This clone was counted between two and nine times. CDR3 DNA: TGTGCCAGCAGCTTTCGTCTAGCGGGGGGATTCACAGATACGCAGTATTTT. This gives the protein CASSFRLAGGFTDTQYF. V gene TRBV5-6 combines with J gene TRBJ2-3, with 11 bases that match TRBD2. Unmatched junction bases numbered 7, after V lost 2 bases and J lost 2 bases. Germline V CDR1 and CDR2: SGHDT, YYEEEE. The CDR3 covers 17 residues.

This chain uses TRBV2 with TRBJ2-7; 10 bases map to TRBD1. The CDR3 totals 14 residues. J gave up 4 bases and V 5 bases, and 5 bases lay outside the gene matches. Germline CDR1 SNHLY, CDR2 FYNNEI. CDR3 residues: CASSSDRGTYEQYF. The CDR3 coding sequence is TGTGCCAGCAGTTCGGACAGGGGGACTTACGAGCAGTACTTC.

The chain carries TRBV2 and TRBJ2-5, with D hard to call. The CDR3 is made up of 13 amino acids. Trimming stripped 8 bases from V and 3 bases from J, with 13 bases between. In germline, CDR1 is SNHLY, CDR2 FYNNEI. The CDR3 sequence is CASAWVPKETQYF. The CDR3 coding sequence is TGTGCCAGCGCGTGGGTGCCAAAAGAGACCCAGTACTTC.

To note about this clone: The sample contains more than one DNA sequence encoding this CDR3. The gene calls are TRBV5-1 and TRBJ2-5; the D gene is possibly TRBD2 (6 bases). Trimming took 0 bases from V and 4 from J, leaving 13 bases between them. CDR1 is SGHRS and CDR2 is YFSETQ in the germline V gene. The CDR3 runs to 15 residues. The CDR3 sequence is CASSLANMGGETQYF. As DNA, the CDR3 is TGCGCCAGCAGCTTGGCAAATATGGGGGGAGAGACCCAGTACTTC.

The chain carries TRBV10-2 and TRBJ2-7; 7 bases match TRBD1. Germline CDR1 is WSHSY and CDR2 is SAAADI. Germline trimming cut 3 bases from V and 7 bases from J; bases unmatched to any gene: 3. The CDR3 is 12 amino acids. CDR3: CASSEQGREQYF. CDR3 DNA sequence: TGCGCCAGCAGTGAACAGGGGAGAGAGCAGTACTTC.